The table lists the clone carrying this T cell receptor (beta chain) with a few counts. No antigen is known for it. It may be a read error: a sequence one base away is much more abundant. The protocol was immunoSEQ multiplex PCR, while the TCRdb copy is restricted to in-frame clones and leaves out a portion. Singletons are absent from the sample, which has 35,000 to 50,000 clones. This entry belongs to a study of T cell clonality in common variable immunodeficiency. General study points: In common variable immunodeficiency, TCR beta chains reportedly carried fewer deletions and N-nucleotide insertions. Authors noted CVID clonality's cause needs subpopulation repertoire sequencing.

Caucasian heritage predominated among both patients and controls. Donors gave 5 to 8 ml heparinized peripheral whole blood. The sequence was obtained from a person aged 18-70 years in good health. Sequenced: peripheral blood mononuclear cells.

The chain's CDR3 is CASSRTGRNTEAFF. CDR3 DNA (partial): TGTGCCAGCAGCCGGACAGGGCGGAACACTGAA. The chain joins TRBV7-2 to TRBJ1-1; 8 positions agree with TRBD1. The read ends 3 residues early relative to the CDR3; the germline J gene fills the gap. Looked up from germline, CDR1 is SGHTA and CDR2 is FQGNSA. Trimming removed 5 bases from V and 1 base from J; junction bases left unmatched: 3. This CDR3 comprises 14 residues.